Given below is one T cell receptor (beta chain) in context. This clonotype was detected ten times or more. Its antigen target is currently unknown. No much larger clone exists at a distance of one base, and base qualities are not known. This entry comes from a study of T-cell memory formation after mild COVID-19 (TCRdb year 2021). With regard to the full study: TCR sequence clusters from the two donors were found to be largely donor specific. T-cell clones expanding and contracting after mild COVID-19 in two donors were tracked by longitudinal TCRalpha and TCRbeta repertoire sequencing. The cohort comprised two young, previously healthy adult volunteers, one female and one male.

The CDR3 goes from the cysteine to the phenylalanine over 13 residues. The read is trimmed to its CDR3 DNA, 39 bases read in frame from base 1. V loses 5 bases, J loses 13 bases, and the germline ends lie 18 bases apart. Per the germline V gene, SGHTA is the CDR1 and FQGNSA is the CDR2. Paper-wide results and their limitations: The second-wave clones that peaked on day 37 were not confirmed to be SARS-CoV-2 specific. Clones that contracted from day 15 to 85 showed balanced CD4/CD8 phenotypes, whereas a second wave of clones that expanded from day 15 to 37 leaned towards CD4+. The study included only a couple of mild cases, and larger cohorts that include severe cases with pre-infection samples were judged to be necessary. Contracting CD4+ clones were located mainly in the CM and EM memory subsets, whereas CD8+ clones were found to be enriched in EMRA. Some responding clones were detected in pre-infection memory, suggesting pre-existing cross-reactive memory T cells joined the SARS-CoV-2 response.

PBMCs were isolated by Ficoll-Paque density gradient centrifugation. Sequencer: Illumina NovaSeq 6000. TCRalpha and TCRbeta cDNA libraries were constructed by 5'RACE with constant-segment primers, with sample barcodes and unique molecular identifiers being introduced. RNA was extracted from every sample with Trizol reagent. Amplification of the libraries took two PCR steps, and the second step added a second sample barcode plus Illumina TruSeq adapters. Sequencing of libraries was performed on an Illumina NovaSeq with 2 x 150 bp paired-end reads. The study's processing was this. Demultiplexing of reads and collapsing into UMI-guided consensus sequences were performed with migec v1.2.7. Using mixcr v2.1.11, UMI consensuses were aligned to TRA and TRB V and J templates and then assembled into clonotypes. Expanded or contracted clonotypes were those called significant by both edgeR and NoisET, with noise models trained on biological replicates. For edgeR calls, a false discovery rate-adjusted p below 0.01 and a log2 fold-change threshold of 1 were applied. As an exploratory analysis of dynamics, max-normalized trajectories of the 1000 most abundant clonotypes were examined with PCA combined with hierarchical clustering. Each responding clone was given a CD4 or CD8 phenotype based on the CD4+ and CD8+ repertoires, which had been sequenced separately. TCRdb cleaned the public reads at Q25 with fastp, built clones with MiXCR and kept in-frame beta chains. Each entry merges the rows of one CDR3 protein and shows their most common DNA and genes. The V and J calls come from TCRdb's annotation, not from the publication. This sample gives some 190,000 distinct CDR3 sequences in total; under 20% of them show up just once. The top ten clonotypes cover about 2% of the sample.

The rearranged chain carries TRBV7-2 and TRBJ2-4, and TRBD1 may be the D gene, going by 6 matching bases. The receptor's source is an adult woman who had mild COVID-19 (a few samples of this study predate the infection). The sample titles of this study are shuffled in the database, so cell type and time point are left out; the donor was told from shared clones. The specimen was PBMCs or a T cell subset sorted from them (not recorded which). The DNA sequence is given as TGTGCCAGCAGCCCTAGGAATAGGGGGTTACAGTACTTC. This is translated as CASSPRNRGLQYF.